This T cell receptor (beta chain) is from a study of T cells in Graves' hyperthyroidism and ophthalmopathy. As for the study in general: Staff took peripheral blood when the initial diagnosis was made, before any treatment began. Study-level findings and limits: Most thyroid clonotypes with frequency above 0.001 were detected in blood.

This clonotype has just one count. Its specificity is unknown. Predating any ophthalmopathy symptoms, the blood sample was taken at first hyperthyroidism diagnosis. Extraction of PBMCs used around 9.6 ml of fresh peripheral blood. What was amplified from RNA transcripts were TCR beta CDR3 regions. The primer set for the first-round RT-PCR of the TCR CDR3 was HTBI. From the multiplex PCR reads, TCRdb called clonotypes with MiXCR, one entry per CDR3 protein. The sample includes approximately 370,000 distinct CDR3 sequences, about a sixth of them seen just once. Sequencing was done on a sample of blood. This clonotype originated in a woman between 25 and 40 years old with Graves' hyperthyroidism that later progressed to Graves' ophthalmopathy.

The CDR3 loop reads CASRKSSGTGNTGELFF. CDR3 sequence (DNA): TGTGCCAGCAGAAAATCATCCGGGACAGGGAACACCGGGGAGCTGTTTTTT. This chain links TRBV28 with TRBJ2-2, with 8 bases aligning to TRBD1. V shed 6 bases and J 1 base; nucleotides not matched to a gene: 10. Germline CDR1 and CDR2: MDHEN and SYDVKM. The CDR3 loop spans 17 amino acids.